Shown below are 23 T cell receptor beta chains from a single sample sequenced in a study of neoadjuvant nivolumab and ipilimumab in lung cancer. Data came from immunoSEQ multiplex PCR; TCRdb stores just in-frame clones and leaves some out. The table lists approximately 40,000 clones, 80% to 90% of them singletons. The specimen comprised peripheral blood, sampled before neoadjuvant nivolumab, alone or with ipilimumab. Receptor source: an adult with non-small cell lung cancer.

The chain couples TRBV11-2 to TRBJ2-2, with D hard to call. This CDR3 is 14 amino acids long. Trimming removed 2 bases from V and 6 bases from J, with 10 bases in between. Germline V lookup: CDR1 SGHAT, CDR2 FQNNGV. Here the CDR3 reads CASSLSSRSGELFF. The CDR3 DNA follows: TGTGCCAGCAGCTTAAGTTCGAGATCCGGGGAGCTGTTTTTT.

This sequence joins TRBV7-2 and TRBJ2-1, with D possibly matching TRBD2 (5 bases). CDR1 SGHTA and CDR2 FQGNSA come from the germline V gene. Trimming stripped 2 bases from V and 6 bases from J, with 17 bases between. The CDR3 consists of 16 residues. CDR3 bases: TGTGCCAGCAGCTTACCTCTAGGAGCCGAGGGCAATGAGCAGTTCTTC. Translation gives CASSLPLGAEGNEQFF.

This clone was observed a few times. This chain joins TRBV6-1 and TRBJ2-7, with D possibly being TRBD2 (7 bases). CDR1 and CDR2 (germline): MNHNS, SASEGT. CDR3 length: 16 residues. Trimming removed 3 bases at V and 0 bases at J, with 15 bases between. This CDR3 is CASSDGGQGNSYEQYF. The CDR3 coding sequence is TGTGCCAGCAGTGACGGGGGGCAGGGGAACTCCTACGAGCAGTACTTC.

The rearrangement joins TRBV4-1 to TRBJ1-5, with 8 nucleotides matching TRBD1. V shed 3 bases, J shed 2 bases, and the junction held 6 bases outside the gene matches. The germline gives CDR1 MGHRA, CDR2 YSYEKL. The CDR3 totals 16 residues. The CDR3 DNA sequence: TGCGCCAGCAGCCAGGGGGACAGGCGTCGCAATCAGCCCCAGCATTTT. It encodes CASSQGDRRRNQPQHF.

The chain combines TRBV28 with TRBJ2-5, with D possibly TRBD1 on 5 matching bases. V gave up 6 bases and J gave up 3 bases, with 14 bases separating them. CDR3 size: 14 residues. Germline-derived CDR1 and CDR2 are MDHEN and SYDVKM. CDR3 sequence reads: CASSRTSAEETQYF. Here the CDR3 DNA reads TGTGCCAGCAGCCGGACATCGGCGGAAGAGACCCAGTACTTC.

The chain recombines TRBV28 with TRBJ2-3; TRBD2 might be the D (6 bases). CDR1 and CDR2 from the germline V gene are MDHEN and SYDVKM. This CDR3 comprises 14 residues. The V end was cut by 5 bases, the J end by 6 bases, with 15 bases between. The CDR3 sequence is CASSVAGGYDTQYF. In nucleotides, the CDR3 is TGTGCCAGCAGTGTAGCCGGAGGGTATGATACGCAGTATTTT.

The chain links TRBV5-1 to TRBJ2-3, with TRBD1 matching 7 bases. Germline CDR1 SGHRS, CDR2 YFSETQ. The V and J ends lost 0 bases and 1 base, in that order; junction bases with no gene match: 5. This CDR3 is 16 amino acids long. For the CDR3, the DNA is TGCGCCAGCAGCTTGGGGCTTGGGACAGGCACAGATACGCAGTATTTT. Translated: CASSLGLGTGTDTQYF. The full variable domain, in which reference TRBV5-1 and TRBJ2-3 provide the parts outside the CDR3, is KAGVTQTPRYLIKTRGQQVTLSCSPISGHRSVSWYQQTPGQGLQFLFEYFSETQRNKGNFPGRFSGRQFSNSRSEMNVSTLELGDSALYLCASSLGLGTGTDTQYFGPGTRLTVL.

V is TRBV28 and J is TRBJ2-1, with D unresolved. This CDR3 contains 16 residues. V lost 6 bases, J lost 0 bases, and 15 bases lay in between. Germline CDR1 reads MDHEN; CDR2 reads SYDVKM. CDR3 DNA sequence: TGTGCCAGCAGCCTGTGGGTGCAGAGCTCCTACAATGAGCAGTTCTTC. Its protein is CASSLWVQSSYNEQFF.

This chain connects TRBV11-1 to TRBJ2-2, with 12 bases fitting TRBD2. Germline CDR1 SGHAT, CDR2 FQDESV (reference sequence). Trimming took 5 bases from V and 4 from J; bases not matched to a gene: 8. This CDR3 has 17 residues. CDR3 protein: CASSRRLAGAGTGELFF. In DNA form, the CDR3 reads TGTGCCAGCAGCCGTCGACTAGCGGGAGCGGGCACCGGGGAGCTGTTTTTT.

The chain combines TRBV18 with TRBJ2-3, with TRBD1 identical over 9 bases. Germline CDR1 and CDR2: KGHSH and LQKENI. Trimming took 4 bases from V and 3 from J; bases not matched to a gene: 2. This CDR3 is 14 amino acids long. In nucleotides, the CDR3 is TGTGCCAGCTCACTCGGGACAGGGACAGATACGCAGTATTTT. This gives the protein CASSLGTGTDTQYF.

This sequence joins TRBV6-5 and TRBJ1-1, with a possible D match to TRBD1 (5 bases). This CDR3 is 15 amino acids long. From germline, CDR1 is MNHEY and CDR2 SVGAGI. Trimming took 2 bases from V and 5 from J, leaving 15 bases between them. This CDR3 reads CASSYEGRARTEAFF. The CDR3 DNA reads as TGTGCCAGCAGTTACGAGGGCAGGGCCCGTACTGAAGCTTTCTTT.

The gene calls are TRBV4-1 and TRBJ2-7; D is unresolved. Trimming took off 3 bases at V and 4 bases at J, with 10 bases between the two ends. The germline V gene encodes CDR1 MGHRA and CDR2 YSYEKL. The CDR3 covers 13 residues. This chain's CDR3 is CASSHSPVYEQYF. CDR3 coding DNA: TGCGCCAGCAGCCATTCTCCTGTTTACGAGCAGTACTTC.

The CDR3 loop reads CAWSVQRTLTEAFF. The CDR3 DNA reads TGTGCCTGGAGTGTACAGAGGACCCTCACTGAAGCTTTCTTT. The V call is TRBV30, the J call TRBJ1-1; unclear D gene. Germline V gene lookup returns CDR1 GTSNPN and CDR2 SVGIG (reference sequence). The CDR3 is 14 residues long. The germline V and J ends were trimmed by 0 bases and 4 bases, with 12 bases remaining between them.

This rearrangement joins TRBV9 to TRBJ1-3; D is unresolved. Germline CDR1 reads SGDLS; CDR2 reads YYNGEE. This CDR3 has 14 residues. The V end was cut by 0 bases, the J end by 0 bases, with 4 bases between. CDR3 sequence reads: CASSVESSGNTIYF. CDR3 DNA: TGTGCCAGCAGCGTAGAAAGCTCTGGAAACACCATATATTTT.

V is TRBV7-9 and J is TRBJ2-7; D not resolved. Trimming left V 1 base short and J 5 bases short, with 15 bases between. CDR3 size: 15 residues. CDR1 and CDR2 (germline): SEHNR, FQNEAQ (reference sequence). The CDR3 sequence: CASSLVVAESHEQYF. In DNA form, the CDR3 reads TGTGCCAGCAGCTTAGTCGTCGCGGAGAGTCACGAGCAGTACTTC.

The V and J genes are TRBV30 and TRBJ2-1; TRBD2 agrees at 10 bases. The CDR3 totals 14 residues. Germline V gene lookup returns CDR1 GTSNPN and CDR2 SVGIG (reference sequence). Trimming removed 4 bases from V and 9 bases from J; junction bases left unmatched: 9. The CDR3 region is CAWNRAGGPGEQFF. CDR3 coding DNA: TGTGCCTGGAATCGAGCGGGAGGGCCCGGTGAGCAGTTCTTC. Using reference TRBV30 and TRBJ2-1 for the parts outside the CDR3, the full variable domain is SQTIHQWPATLVQPVGSPLSLECTVEGTSNPNLYWYRQAAGRGLQLLFYSVGIGQISSEVPQNLSASRPQDRQFILSSKKLLLSDSGFYLCAWNRAGGPGEQFFGPGTRLTVL.

The CDR3 bases are TGTGCCAGCAGCTTAGGACGGTACAATGAGCAGTTCTTC. It is translated as CASSLGRYNEQFF. This rearrangement joins TRBV11-2 to TRBJ2-1; D not certain. V was pared by 1 base and J by 4 bases, with 5 bases between. This CDR3 is built from 13 residues. Germline V gene lookup returns CDR1 SGHAT and CDR2 FQNNGV.

The V gene is TRBV7-2, the J gene TRBJ2-1; 12 positions agree with TRBD2. This CDR3 comprises 15 residues. In germline, CDR1 is SGHTA, CDR2 FQGNSA. J was trimmed by 5 bases and V by 5 bases; bases with no gene match: 4. Here the CDR3 reads CASSERLAGDNEQFF. DNA for the CDR3: TGTGCCAGCAGCGAGAGACTAGCGGGGGACAATGAGCAGTTCTTC.

Written as DNA, the CDR3 is TGTGCCAGCAGTTCAATAAATGGGGTTCGCTATGGCTACACCTTC. Amino acids: CASSSINGVRYGYTF. The genes are TRBV27 and TRBJ1-2, with D unclear. This CDR3 comprises 15 residues. Germline V gene sequence: CDR1 MNHEY, CDR2 SMNVEV (reference sequence). V lost 4 bases, J lost 4 bases, and 16 bases lay in between.

Notes on this clone: At one end, the junction sequence differs from germline, possibly due to a read error. This sequence joins TRBV7-7 and TRBJ2-3, with 8 bases matching TRBD2. The CDR3 is made up of 14 amino acids. Germline values: CDR1 SSHAT, CDR2 FNYEAQ (reference sequence). CDR3 region: CASSLAGFTDTQYF. DNA for the CDR3: TGTGCCAGCAGCCTAGCGGGTTTCACAGATACGCAGTATTTT.

V is TRBV7-6 and J is TRBJ2-7; 8 positions agree with TRBD1. Losses at the gene ends were 1 base for V and 3 bases for J; bases not matched to a gene: 8. CDR3 length: 16 residues. Per the germline V gene, CDR1 is SGHVS and CDR2 is FNYEAQ. CDR3 protein: CASSLGGQEGIYEQYF. The CDR3 DNA follows: TGTGCCAGCAGCTTAGGGGGACAGGAAGGGATCTACGAGCAGTACTTC.

This chain uses TRBV18 with TRBJ2-3; TRBD2 aligns across 13 bases. The length of the CDR3 is 16 residues. V gave up 5 bases and J gave up 5 bases; unmatched junction bases: 7. Germline V CDR1 and CDR2: KGHSH, LQKENI. The CDR3 protein is CASSTTSGRAIDTQYF. The CDR3 DNA follows: TGTGCCAGCTCAACCACTAGCGGGAGGGCAATAGATACGCAGTATTTT.

The J gene is TRBJ1-5, the V gene TRBV5-6, with D maybe TRBD1 (6 bases). The CDR3 is 17 amino acids. V lost 0 bases and J 6 bases, leaving 19 bases between the germline ends. CDR1 is SGHDT, CDR2 YYEEEE, per germline. The CDR3 DNA is TGTGCCAGCAGCTTGGGGGGACCGGGGGCGCCGGGTCAGCCCCAGCATTTT. It specifies CASSLGGPGAPGQPQHF. Together with reference TRBV5-6 and TRBJ1-5, the CDR3 gives the full variable domain: DAGVTQSPTHLIKTRGQQVTLRCSPKSGHDTVSWYQQALGQGPQFIFQYYEEEERQRGNFPDRFSGHQFPNYSSELNVNALLLGDSALYLCASSLGGPGAPGQPQHFGDGTRLSIL.